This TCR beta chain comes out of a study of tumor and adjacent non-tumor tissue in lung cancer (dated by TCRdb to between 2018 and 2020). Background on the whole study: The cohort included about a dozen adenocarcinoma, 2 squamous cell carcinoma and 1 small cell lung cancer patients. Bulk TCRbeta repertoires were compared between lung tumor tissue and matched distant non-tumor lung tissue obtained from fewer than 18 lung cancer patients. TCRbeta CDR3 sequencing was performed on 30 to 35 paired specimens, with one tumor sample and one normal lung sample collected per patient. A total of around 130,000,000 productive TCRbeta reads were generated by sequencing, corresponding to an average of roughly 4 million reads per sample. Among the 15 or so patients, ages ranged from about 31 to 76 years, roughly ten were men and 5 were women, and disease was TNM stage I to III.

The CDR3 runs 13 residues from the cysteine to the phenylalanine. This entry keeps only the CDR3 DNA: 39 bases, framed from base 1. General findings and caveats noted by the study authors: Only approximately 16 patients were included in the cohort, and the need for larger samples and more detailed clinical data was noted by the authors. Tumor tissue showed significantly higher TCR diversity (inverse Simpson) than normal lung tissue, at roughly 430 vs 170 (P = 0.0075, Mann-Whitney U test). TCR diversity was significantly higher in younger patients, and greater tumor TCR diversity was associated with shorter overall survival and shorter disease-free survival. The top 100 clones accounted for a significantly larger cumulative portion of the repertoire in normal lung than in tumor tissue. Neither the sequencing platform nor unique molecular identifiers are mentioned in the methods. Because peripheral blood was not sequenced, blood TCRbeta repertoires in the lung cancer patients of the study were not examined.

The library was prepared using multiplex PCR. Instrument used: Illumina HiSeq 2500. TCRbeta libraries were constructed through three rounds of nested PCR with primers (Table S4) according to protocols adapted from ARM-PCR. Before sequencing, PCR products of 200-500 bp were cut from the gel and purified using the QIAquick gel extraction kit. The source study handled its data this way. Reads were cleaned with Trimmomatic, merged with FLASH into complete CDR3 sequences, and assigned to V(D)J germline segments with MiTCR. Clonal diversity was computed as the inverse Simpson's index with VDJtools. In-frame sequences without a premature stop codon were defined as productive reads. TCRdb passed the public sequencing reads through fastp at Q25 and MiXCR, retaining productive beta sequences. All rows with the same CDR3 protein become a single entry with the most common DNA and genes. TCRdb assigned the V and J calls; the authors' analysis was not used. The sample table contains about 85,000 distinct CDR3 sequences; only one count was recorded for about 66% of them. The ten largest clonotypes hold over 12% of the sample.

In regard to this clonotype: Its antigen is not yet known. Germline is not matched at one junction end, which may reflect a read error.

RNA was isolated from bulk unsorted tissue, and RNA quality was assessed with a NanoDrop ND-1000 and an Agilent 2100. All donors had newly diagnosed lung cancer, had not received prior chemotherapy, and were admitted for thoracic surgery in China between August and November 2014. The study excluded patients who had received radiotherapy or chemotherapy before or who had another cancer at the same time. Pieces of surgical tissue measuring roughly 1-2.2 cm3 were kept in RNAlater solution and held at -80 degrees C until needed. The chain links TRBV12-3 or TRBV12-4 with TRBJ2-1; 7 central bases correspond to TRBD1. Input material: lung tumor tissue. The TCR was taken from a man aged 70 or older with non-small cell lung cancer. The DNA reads TGTGCCAGCAGTTTTACAGGGGCGGGTGAGAAGTTCTTC. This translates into CASSFTGAGEKFF.